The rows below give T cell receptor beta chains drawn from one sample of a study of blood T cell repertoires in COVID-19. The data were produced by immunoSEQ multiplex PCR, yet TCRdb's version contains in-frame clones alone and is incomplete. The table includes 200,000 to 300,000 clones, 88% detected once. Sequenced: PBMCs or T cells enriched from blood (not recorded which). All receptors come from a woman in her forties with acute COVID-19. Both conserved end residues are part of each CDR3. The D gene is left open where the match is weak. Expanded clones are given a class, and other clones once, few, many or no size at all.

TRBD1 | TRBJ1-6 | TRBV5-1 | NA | TGCGCCAGCAGCTTCTTCGAGGGACAGAATAATTCACCCCTCCACTTT | CASSFFEGQNNSPLHF
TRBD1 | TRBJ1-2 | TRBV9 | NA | TGTGCCAGCAGATCATTGGGACAGGGACCCACTCAGGGCTACACCTTC | CASRSLGQGPTQGYTF
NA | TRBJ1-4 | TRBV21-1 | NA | TGTGCCAGCAGCAACGCCGGGAAGGCCCAATGGGAAAAACTGTTTTTT | CASSNAGKAQWEKLFF
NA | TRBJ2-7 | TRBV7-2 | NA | TGTGCCAGCAGCCAACGAGGGTACGGGGACTCCTACGAGCAGTACTTC | CASSQRGYGDSYEQYF
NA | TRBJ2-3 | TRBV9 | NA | TGTGCCAGCAGCGTAGTTGCAGGGCGACCCACAGATACGCAGTATTTT | CASSVVAGRPTDTQYF
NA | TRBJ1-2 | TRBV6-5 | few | TGTGCCAGCAGTCCACAGGGTGGCAACGATGGCTACACCTTC | CASSPQGGNDGYTF
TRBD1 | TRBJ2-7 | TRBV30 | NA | TGTGCCTTCTCCCTAAAGGGGGCTGGAGAGCAGTACTTC | CAFSLKGAGEQYF
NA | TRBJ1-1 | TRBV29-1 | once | TGCAGCGTCGGGGGGGCGGGAGTTGGCACTGAAGCTTTCTTT | CSVGGAGVGTEAFF
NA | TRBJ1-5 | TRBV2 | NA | TGTGCCAGCAAATTGAGCCTTAGCAATCAGCCCCAGCATTTT | CASKLSLSNQPQHF
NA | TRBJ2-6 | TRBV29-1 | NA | TGCAGCGTTGAAGACAGGGGAATCCCTGGGGCCAACGTCCTGACTTTC | CSVEDRGIPGANVLTF
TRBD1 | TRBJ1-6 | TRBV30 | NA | TGTGCCTGGAGTGTAAACAGGGGAGAGTCACCCCTCCACTTT | CAWSVNRGESPLHF
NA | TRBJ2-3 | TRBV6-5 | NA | TGTGCCAGCAGTTATCGGGATACGCAGTATTTT | CASSYRDTQYF
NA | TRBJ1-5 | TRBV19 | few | TGTGCCAGTAGTCTACACAGGGAGAATCAGCCCCAGCATTTT | CASSLHRENQPQHF
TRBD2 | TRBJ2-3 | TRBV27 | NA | TGTGCCAGCAGTTTAAAAACGACTAGCGGGAGGGAGGGCACAGATACGCAGTATTTT | CASSLKTTSGREGTDTQYF